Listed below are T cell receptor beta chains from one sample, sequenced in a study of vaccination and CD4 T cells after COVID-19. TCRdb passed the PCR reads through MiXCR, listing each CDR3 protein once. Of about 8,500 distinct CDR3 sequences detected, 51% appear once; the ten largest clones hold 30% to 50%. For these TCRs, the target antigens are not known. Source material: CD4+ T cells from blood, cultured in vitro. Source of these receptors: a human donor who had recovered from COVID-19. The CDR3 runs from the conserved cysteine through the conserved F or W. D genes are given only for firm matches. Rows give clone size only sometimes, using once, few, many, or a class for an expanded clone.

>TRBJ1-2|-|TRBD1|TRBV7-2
TGTGCCAGCAGCCCACAGACAGGGAGTTATGGCTACACCTTC
CASSPQTGSYGYTF
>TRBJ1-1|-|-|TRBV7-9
TGTGCCAGCAGCTTAGTTGCAGGGCACACTGAAGCTTTCTTT
CASSLVAGHTEAFF
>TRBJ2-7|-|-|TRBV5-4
TGTGCCAGCAGGGAAGAAGGAGGGGACTACGAGCAGTACTTC
CASREEGGDYEQYF
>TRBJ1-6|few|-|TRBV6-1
TGTGCCAGCAGTCTCCACTGGGAGAACTCACCCCTCCACTTT
CASSLHWENSPLHF
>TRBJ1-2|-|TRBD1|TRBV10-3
TGTGCCATCAGTGAACTCCGGACAGGGAGAAACTATGGCTACACCTTC
CAISELRTGRNYGYTF
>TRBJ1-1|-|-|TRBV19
TGTGCCAGTAGTGTACCAGGCCTTAACACTGAAGCTTTCTTT
CASSVPGLNTEAFF
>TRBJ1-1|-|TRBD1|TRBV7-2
TGTGCCAGCAGCACGACAGGGGGAATAAACACTGAAGTTTTCTTT
CASSTTGGINTEVFF
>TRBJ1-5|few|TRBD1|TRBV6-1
TGTGCCAGCAACCTGAGCGCCAGGGGGAGAGGGCAGCCCCAGCATTTT
CASNLSARGRGQPQHF
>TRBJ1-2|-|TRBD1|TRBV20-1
TGCAGTGCCAGGCGGAGGACAGGTGATGGTGGCTACACCTTC
CSARRRTGDGGYTF
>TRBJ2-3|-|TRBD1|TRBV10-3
TGTGCCATCAGTGAATCCGGGACAGGGGTGTTGGGGTATTTT
CAISESGTGVLGYF
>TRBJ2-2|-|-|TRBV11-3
TGTGCCAGCAGCTTAGGGGGGGCGGACACCGGGGAGCTGTTTTTT
CASSLGGADTGELFF
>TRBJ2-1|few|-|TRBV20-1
TGCAGTGCTACCAGGGGACGCGATGAGCAGTTCTTC
CSATRGRDEQFF
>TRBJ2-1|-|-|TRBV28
TGTGCCAGCAGTTACCCGACAGGTACCAGGGAGCAGTTCTTC
CASSYPTGTREQFF
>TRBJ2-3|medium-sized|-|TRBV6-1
TGTGCCAGCAGTGGGGGGTCGTCGGCTTCCGATACGCAGTATTTT
CASSGGSSASDTQYF